This TCR beta chain was recorded in a study of human T cells and chemical hapten exposure. Study-level points and caveats: Expanded TCRs formed significantly more large CDR3 similarity clusters than controls. As patch test score rose, PT1 expanded TCR counts tended to rise as well.

The CDR3 has 13 residues. Looked up from germline, CDR1 is KGHDR and CDR2 is SFDVKD. Trimming removed 6 bases at V and 7 bases at J, with 12 bases between. This clonotype was observed a few times. Its antigen is unknown. Time point: pre-sensitization, week 0. The sample's treatment: therapeutic diphenylcyclopropenone sensitization with weekly scalp DPC. Within the library, unique molecular identifiers were attached to each individual cDNA molecule. TCRdb re-analysed the RACE reads in MiXCR, keeping a single row per CDR3 protein. The top ten hold around 2.6% of the sample, which has more than 300,000 distinct CDR3 sequences, 4.5% to 5.5% seen once.

Sequencing was performed on whole blood, taken in connection with sensitization to the hapten diphenylcyclopropenone (DPC). This chain uses TRBV24-1 with TRBJ2-1, with unresolved D. The receptor was derived from a woman aged 45-60 years with alopecia areata. Some clones in this sample may be carry-over from other donors' samples. The CDR3 here is CATSPADPNEQFF. The CDR3 DNA follows: TGTGCCACCAGTCCCGCGGACCCGAATGAGCAGTTCTTC.